The present T cell receptor (beta chain) was sequenced within a study of blood T cell repertoires in COVID-19. As for the study in general: Researchers got acute and convalescent COVID-19 samples from the United States, Italy and Spain.

The CDR3 spans 15 residues. With 0 bases clipped from V and 4 bases from J, the junction kept 5 bases outside the gene matches. The germline gives CDR1 MNHEY, CDR2 SVGAGI. Data came from immunoSEQ multiplex PCR; TCRdb stores just in-frame clones and leaves some out. The sample lists 250,000 to 300,000 clones; 80% to 90% were seen once. The J gene is TRBJ2-7, the V gene TRBV6-5, with 8 bases fitting TRBD1. This TCR was sampled from a man in his sixties with acute or convalescent COVID-19. Sequencing was carried out using peripheral blood. The CDR3 sequence: CASSYSDRGKYEQYF. Here the CDR3 DNA reads TGTGCCAGCAGTTACTCTGACAGGGGAAAATACGAGCAGTACTTC.